The clone carrying this T cell receptor beta chain was seen at least ten times. Participant-given clinical history determined each cohort assignment. Donors in Cohort 3 counted as recovered after two negative PCRs, clearance, or symptom resolution. Germline CDR1 SNHLY, CDR2 FYNNEI. Trimming cost V 7 bases and J 0 bases, with 10 bases left between them. The CDR3 is 15 residues long. This entry comes from a study of blood T cell repertoires in COVID-19. For the study at large: Spain, Italy and the United States supplied samples that represented acute and convalescent COVID-19.

Sequenced by immunoSEQ multiplex PCR; TCRdb stores in-frame clones only, minus some. The sample has 300,000 or so clones; approximately 84% are singletons. The gene calls are TRBV2 and TRBJ1-6, with D maybe TRBD1 (6 bases). Sample: PBMCs or T cells enriched from blood (not recorded which). This receptor was taken from a woman aged 18-35 years who had recovered from COVID-19. The CDR3 DNA is TGTGCCAGCATTGAGGACAGCTCCTATAATTCACCCCTCCACTTT. Translation: CASIEDSSYNSPLHF.